These 20 T cell receptor beta chains were all obtained from the same sample, sequenced in a study of shared clonotypes between healthy human individuals (dated by TCRdb to 2018 to 2021). To prepare the library, the immunoSEQ multiplex PCR assay was applied. In its TCRdb copy, this immuneACCESS table keeps in-frame sequences only and misses some clones. Where compared with another copy, unresolved V genes explain less than half of these, and the others have no known cause. The sample contains around 430,000 clones, roughly three quarters of them found a single time. 13% of the sample goes to the ten largest clones. Source material: PBMCs. Source of these receptors: a woman between 40 and 55 years old in good health. Some clones in this sample may be carry-over from other donors' samples.

V usage is TRBV5-5 and J usage is TRBJ2-7; 8 nucleotides line up with TRBD1. The J segment lost 3 bases and the V segment lost 0 bases, leaving 8 bases of the junction unmatched. The CDR3 contains 16 residues. The germline CDR1 and CDR2 sequences are SGHKS and YYEKEE (reference sequence). The CDR3 DNA is TGTGCCAGCAGCTTGGTTCAGGGGGCGTTCCTCTACGAGCAGTACTTC. Translating it yields CASSLVQGAFLYEQYF.

The chain carries TRBV28 and TRBJ2-1, with TRBD2 identical over 12 bases. The CDR3 is 17 amino acids. The V gene end was trimmed by 2 bases and the J gene end by 6 bases; junction bases not matched to a gene: 8. Germline CDR1 and CDR2: MDHEN and SYDVKM. CDR3 residues: CASSLGGSSGRANEQFF. CDR3 nucleotide sequence: TGTGCCAGCAGTTTAGGGGGTTCTAGCGGGAGGGCCAATGAGCAGTTCTTC.

The chain has TRBV2 and TRBJ2-3; no clear D. The CDR3 is 15 residues long. The V gene lost 1 base and the J gene lost 0 bases, with 8 bases spanning the gap. Germline V lookup: CDR1 SNHLY, CDR2 FYNNEI. CDR3 DNA sequence: TGTGCCAGCAGTGAAGGTCGGGTGAGCACAGATACGCAGTATTTT. It is translated as CASSEGRVSTDTQYF.

The chain is built from TRBV11-2 and TRBJ2-1; 7 bases fit TRBD2. The CDR3 spans 16 residues. The trim removed 2 bases at V and 2 bases at J, leaving 6 bases unmatched. Germline CDR1 and CDR2: SGHAT and FQNNGV. The CDR3 nucleotides read TGTGCCAGCAGCTTACCTTCTAGCGGACCCTACAATGAGCAGTTCTTC. It yields the protein CASSLPSSGPYNEQFF.

The chain joins TRBV28 to TRBJ2-4; a weak D match, TRBD2 (5 bases). Germline CDR1 MDHEN, CDR2 SYDVKM. The V and J ends lost 3 bases and 0 bases respectively, with 12 bases between them. The CDR3 is made up of 16 amino acids. The CDR3 nucleotides are TGTGCCAGCAGTTTTGTCCGGGGTCTAGCCAAAAACATTCAGTACTTC. Protein sequence: CASSFVRGLAKNIQYF.

This clone was counted a few times. This sequence joins TRBV5-4 and TRBJ2-3; 9 positions agree with TRBD2. The V segment lost 5 bases and the J segment 2 bases; nucleotides outside the gene matches: 6. There are 15 residues in the CDR3. Germline CDR1 reads SGHNT; CDR2 reads YYREEE (reference sequence). In nucleotides, the CDR3 is TGTGCCAGCAGACCGACTAGCGGCTCCACAGATACGCAGTATTTT. Encoded protein: CASRPTSGSTDTQYF.

The chain joins TRBV19 to TRBJ1-1; 7 nucleotides align to TRBD1. Germline V gene lookup returns CDR1 LNHDA and CDR2 SQIVND (reference sequence). V dropped 3 bases and J dropped 5; count of bases not matched to a gene: 3. The CDR3 consists of 13 residues. DNA for the CDR3: TGTGCCAGTAGTATCGACAGGGAAACTGAAGCTTTCTTT. Protein: CASSIDRETEAFF.

CDR3 sequence reads: CASRPRGASYEQYF. For the CDR3, the DNA is TGTGCCAGCCGCCCGCGGGGGGCGTCCTACGAGCAGTACTTC. V and J are TRBV5-6 and TRBJ2-7, with TRBD2 matching 8 bases. V trimming: 7 bases; J trimming: 1 base; junction bases outside the gene matches: 7. The CDR3 covers 14 residues. The V gene's germline CDR1 is SGHDT and CDR2 YYEEEE.

The CDR3, as DNA: TGTGCCAGCAGCAACGGACAGGGGTTCACTGAAGCTTTCTTT. Protein sequence: CASSNGQGFTEAFF. This rearrangement joins TRBV28 to TRBJ1-1, with TRBD1 identical over 9 bases. Germline V gene lookup returns CDR1 MDHEN and CDR2 SYDVKM. This CDR3 has 14 residues. V was clipped by 6 bases and J by 4 bases; unmatched bases: 6.

The rearrangement links TRBV19 to TRBJ2-5; D is tentatively TRBD1 or TRBD2 (5 bases each). This CDR3 has 14 amino acids. Germline-derived CDR1 and CDR2 are LNHDA and SQIVND (reference sequence). Trimming took 4 bases from V and 3 from J, leaving 12 bases between them. CDR3 loop: CASSKGPGKETQYF. In DNA form, the CDR3 reads TGTGCCAGTAGTAAGGGGCCGGGAAAAGAGACCCAGTACTTC.

This clone was seen a handful of times. The V call is TRBV2, the J call TRBJ2-7, with D possibly being TRBD2 (5 bases). Germline CDR1 and CDR2: SNHLY and FYNNEI. V lost 4 bases, J lost 3 bases, and 7 bases lay in between. The CDR3 is 12 residues long. For the CDR3, the DNA is TGTGCCAGCAGTGCCGGGGACTACGAGCAGTACTTC. Residues: CASSAGDYEQYF.

This chain uses TRBV6-4 with TRBJ2-1, with 7 bases matching TRBD1. CDR1 and CDR2 (germline): MRHNA, SNTAGT. V was pared by 6 bases and J by 0 bases, with 2 bases of the junction left unmatched. The length of the CDR3 is 14 residues. In DNA form, the CDR3 reads TGTGCCAGCAGCCCAGGGGGCTCCTACAATGAGCAGTTCTTC. This encodes CASSPGGSYNEQFF.

V usage is TRBV5-1 and J usage is TRBJ1-1; D gene ambiguous. CDR3 size: 15 residues. Trimming pared 0 bases from V and 1 base from J, leaving 10 bases between. Looked up from germline, CDR1 is SGHRS and CDR2 is YFSETQ. This chain's CDR3 is CASSLGSRGNTEAFF. CDR3 nucleotide sequence: TGCGCCAGCAGCTTGGGGAGCCGAGGGAACACTGAAGCTTTCTTT.

J is TRBJ2-7 and V is TRBV29-1; D remains ambiguous. Trimming stripped 5 bases from V and 0 bases from J, with 8 bases between. The germline V gene has CDR1 SQVTM and CDR2 ANQGSEA. This CDR3 has 12 residues. CDR3 in DNA: TGCAGCGTTTTAGAAAGCTCCTACGAGCAGTACTTC. Amino acids: CSVLESSYEQYF.

This chain joins TRBV7-2 and TRBJ1-5; weak D call: TRBD1 (5 bases). V lost 7 bases to trimming and J lost 3 bases, with 16 bases between them. The V gene's germline CDR1 is SGHTA and CDR2 FQGNSA. This CDR3 is built from 15 residues. This CDR3 is CASTGNGRDNQPQHF. CDR3 sequence (DNA): TGTGCCAGCACCGGTAACGGCAGGGACAATCAGCCCCAGCATTTT.

The chain links TRBV7-6 to TRBJ2-5; unclear D gene. V shed 2 bases and J shed 3 bases, with 4 bases lying between them. CDR1 and CDR2 (germline): SGHVS, FNYEAQ. The length of the CDR3 is 12 residues. The DNA of the CDR3 is TGTGCCAGCAGCTTATGGGAAGAGACCCAGTACTTC. Its translation: CASSLWEETQYF. Variable domain in full (rest from reference TRBV7-6 and TRBJ2-5): GAGVSQSPRYKVTKRGQDVALRCDPISGHVSLYWYRQALGQGPEFLTYFNYEAQQDKSGLPNDRFSAERPEGSISTLTIQRTEQRDSAMYRCASSLWEETQYFGPGTRLLVL.

This clone was observed a few times. Here the CDR3 reads CASSIDGIYGYTF. The CDR3 nucleotides are TGTGCCAGCAGCATAGACGGAATCTATGGCTACACCTTC. The chain is built from TRBV7-3 and TRBJ1-2; D not resolved. CDR3 length equals 13 residues. The germline V gene has CDR1 SGHTA and CDR2 FQGTGA. V gave up 5 bases and J gave up 4 bases, with 11 bases separating them.

This clone occurred once. J is TRBJ1-4 and V is TRBV7-2; 7 bases agree with TRBD1. The CDR3 contains 14 residues. With V trimmed by 5 bases and J by 8 bases, 8 bases remained unmatched. Germline loops: CDR1 SGHTA, CDR2 FQGNSA. This CDR3 reads CASSPGQLVEKLFF. In nucleotides, the CDR3 is TGTGCCAGCAGCCCGGGACAGTTGGTAGAAAAACTGTTTTTT.

The rearrangement joins TRBV10-2 to TRBJ1-1, with D unclear. CDR1 and CDR2 from the germline V gene are WSHSY and SAAADI. Trimming shortened V by 2 bases and J by 1 base, and 5 bases separated the two germline ends. This CDR3 spans 13 amino acids. The CDR3 bases are TGCGCCAGCAGTGAGGTGGGGAACACTGAAGCTTTCTTT. Translating it yields CASSEVGNTEAFF.

This chain links TRBV30 with TRBJ1-1; TRBD1 aligns across 7 bases. There are 12 residues in the CDR3. Germline loops: CDR1 GTSNPN, CDR2 SVGIG (reference sequence). V was clipped by 5 bases and J by 2 bases; unmatched bases: 2. CDR3 loop: CAWGTANTEAFF. Here the CDR3 DNA reads TGTGCCTGGGGGACAGCTAACACTGAAGCTTTCTTT.